The sequence of this T cell receptor beta chain was determined in a study of T cell repertoires in cytomegalovirus infection. Across the study: Matching HLA type and CMV infection were both indicated by public TCR beta signatures.

TCRdb called the reads again in MiXCR, with one record for every CDR3 protein. The sample consists of around 530,000 distinct CDR3 sequences, about 26% of them appearing once. This clonotype came up a few times. Germline and junction disagree at one end, which may indicate a read error. There are 11 residues in the CDR3. Germline V gene lookup returns CDR1 SQVTM and CDR2 ANQGSEA. The sample consisted of PBMCs. The sequence was collected from a human donor in good health (CMV status not recorded). Some clones in this sample may be carry-over from other donors' samples. The chain employs TRBV29-1 and TRBJ2-3; D is ambiguous. CDR3 coding DNA: TGCAGCTTTGAAGATACAGATACGCAGTATTTT. Translating it yields CSFEDTDTQYF.